The 5 T cell receptor beta chains below come from one sample, sequenced in a study of CD8+CD57+ T cells in acquired aplastic anemia listed by TCRdb under 2018. The patients picked for sequencing were ones in whom flow cytometry had shown an expansion of CD8+CD57+ cells. Instrument used: Illumina HiSeq 2000. TCR beta VDJ combination and CDR3 sequence profiling used genomic DNA as the template. TCRdb passed the public sequencing reads through fastp at Q25 and MiXCR, retaining productive beta sequences. For every CDR3 protein sequence, its rows merge into one entry that carries the most common genes and DNA. The sample table holds about 220,000 distinct CDR3 sequences, of which about 44% were seen once. 7.8% of the sample goes to the ten largest clones. The material sequenced was sorted CD4+, CD8+, or CD8+CD57+ T cells (not recorded which) from PBMCs. These receptor sequences come from a human donor with aplastic anemia.

The chain couples TRBV6-4 to TRBJ2-2; TRBD2 agrees at 7 bases. This CDR3 spans 15 amino acids. CDR1 is MRHNA and CDR2 is SNTAGT in the germline V gene. The trim removed 4 bases at V and 1 base at J, leaving 3 bases unmatched. As DNA, the CDR3 is TGTGCCAGCAGTGTGGGACTATTGAACACCGGGGAGCTGTTTTTT. It codes for CASSVGLLNTGELFF.

This chain links TRBV15 with TRBJ1-5; weak D call: TRBD1 (6 bases). V was trimmed by 0 bases and J by 4 bases, leaving 22 bases between them. The CDR3 runs to 19 residues. Germline lookup yields CDR1 LNHNV and CDR2 YYDKDF (reference sequence). The CDR3 bases are TGTGCCACCAGCAGAGAAGGGGGAGCAGGGCCTACCCTAAATCAGCCCCAGCATTTT. Translating gives CATSREGGAGPTLNQPQHF.

In this sample, this clonotype turned up many times. The chain recombines TRBV20-1 with TRBJ2-7; TRBD2 is a possible D gene (6 bases). With 1 base removed from V and 0 bases from J, the gap between germline ends came to 16 bases. The CDR3 sequence is 16 residues long. The germline CDR1 and CDR2 sequences are DFQATT and SNEGSKA (reference sequence). The CDR3 is CSARAGHGGFSYEQYF. The CDR3 coding sequence is TGCAGTGCTAGAGCCGGTCACGGGGGATTCTCCTACGAGCAGTACTTC.

Many counts were recorded for this clonotype. The rearrangement uses TRBV28 and TRBJ1-6; D not certain. Trimming removed 2 bases at V and 7 bases at J, with 6 bases between. From germline, CDR1 is MDHEN and CDR2 SYDVKM. CDR3 size: 13 residues. Written as DNA, the CDR3 is TGTGCCAGCAGTTTACTTGCCAATTCACCCCTCCACTTT. Its translation is CASSLLANSPLHF.

This clonotype has only a few counts. CDR3 loop: CAWSVVFRTGNLLNSPLHF. Written as DNA, the CDR3 is TGTGCCTGGAGTGTAGTGTTTCGGACAGGCAATCTACTAAATTCACCCCTCCACTTT. The chain joins TRBV19 to TRBJ1-6; 7 nucleotides align to TRBD1. Germline CDR1 reads LNHDA; CDR2 reads SQIVND (reference sequence). This CDR3 has 19 amino acids. The J segment lost 7 bases and the V segment lost 11 bases, leaving 26 bases of the junction unmatched. The whole variable domain, remainder taken from reference TRBV19 and TRBJ1-6, is DGGITQSPKYLFRKEGQNVTLSCEQNLNHDAMYWYRQDPGQGLRLIYYSQIVNDFQKGDIAEGYSVSREKKESFPLTVTSAQKNPTAFYLCAWSVVFRTGNLLNSPLHFGNGTRLTVT.